One and the same sample provided the 11 T cell receptor beta chains below, sequenced in a study of blood T cell repertoires in COVID-19. This table comes from immunoSEQ multiplex PCR, and its TCRdb copy is limited to in-frame clones, with some not included. The sample contains some 460,000 clones, roughly 85% of which appear only once. Source material: PBMCs or T cells enriched from blood (not recorded which). All receptors come from a young woman with acute COVID-19.

V usage is TRBV27 and J usage is TRBJ2-1, with 14 bases matching TRBD2. Trimming cost V 4 bases and J 8 bases; bases outside gene matches: 7. This CDR3 contains 16 residues. Germline V gene lookup returns CDR1 MNHEY and CDR2 SMNVEV (reference sequence). This CDR3 is CASSSGTSGSGDEQFF. Here the CDR3 DNA reads TGTGCCAGCAGTTCAGGGACTAGCGGGAGCGGGGATGAGCAGTTCTTC.

The chain is built from TRBV19 and TRBJ1-3; TRBD1 matches 8 bases. CDR3 length equals 16 residues. V shed 4 bases, J shed 0 bases, and the junction held 5 bases outside the gene matches. CDR1 and CDR2 from the germline V gene are LNHDA and SQIVND (reference sequence). The CDR3 is CASSRQGPLSGNTIYF. DNA for the CDR3: TGTGCCAGTAGTAGACAGGGGCCTCTCTCTGGAAACACCATATATTTT. Full variable domain (missing parts from reference TRBV19 and TRBJ1-3): DGGITQSPKYLFRKEGQNVTLSCEQNLNHDAMYWYRQDPGQGLRLIYYSQIVNDFQKGDIAEGYSVSREKKESFPLTVTSAQKNPTAFYLCASSRQGPLSGNTIYFGEGSWLTVV.

In its sample, this clone was seen once. The chain carries TRBV19 and TRBJ1-1; 8 positions agree with TRBD1. CDR3 length: 19 amino acids. The V segment lost 6 bases and the J segment 3 bases; nucleotides outside the gene matches: 21. Germline CDR1 reads LNHDA; CDR2 reads SQIVND (reference sequence). The CDR3 nucleotides are TGTGCCAGTAGAACCCAGACTCCAGACAGGGGAGCCCGGGACACTGAAGCTTTCTTT. Translating it yields CASRTQTPDRGARDTEAFF.

This clone has more than one count but fewer than ten. The chain has TRBV5-1 and TRBJ1-1; the match to TRBD1 covers 7 bases. J gave up 0 bases and V 4 bases, and 6 bases lay outside the gene matches. The CDR3 has 15 amino acids. Germline CDR1 is SGHRS and CDR2 is YFSETQ. This CDR3 is CASSLGGSLNTEAFF. The CDR3 bases are TGCGCCAGCAGCCTAGGGGGCTCTTTGAACACTGAAGCTTTCTTT.

This chain links TRBV2 with TRBJ1-3, with 7 positions matching TRBD1. CDR3 length equals 14 residues. Germline V gene sequence: CDR1 SNHLY, CDR2 FYNNEI. J was trimmed by 3 bases and V by 7 bases; bases with no gene match: 6. Written as DNA, the CDR3 is TGTGCCAGCATGAACAGGGGTTATGGAAACACCATATATTTT. This sequence encodes CASMNRGYGNTIYF.

The rearrangement joins TRBV12-3 or TRBV12-4 to TRBJ1-1, with D perhaps TRBD1 (5 bases). This CDR3 spans 13 amino acids. V was trimmed by 7 bases and J by 4 bases, leaving 13 bases between them. The CDR3 sequence is CASKPQGTTEAFF. CDR3 DNA sequence: TGTGCCAGCAAGCCGCAGGGAACCACTGAAGCTTTCTTT.

The chain carries TRBV27 and TRBJ2-6; perhaps TRBD1 as D (5 bases). This CDR3 has 16 residues. V gave up 5 bases and J gave up 0 bases, with 11 bases separating them. The germline gives CDR1 MNHEY, CDR2 SMNVEV (reference sequence). CDR3 region: CASSPRQSSGANVLTF. CDR3 sequence (DNA): TGTGCCAGCAGTCCGAGACAGTCCTCTGGGGCCAACGTCCTGACTTTC.

J is TRBJ1-2 and V is TRBV28; D call uncertain. The CDR3 runs to 12 residues. CDR1 MDHEN and CDR2 SYDVKM come from the germline V gene. The germline V and J ends were trimmed by 2 bases and 8 bases, with 9 bases remaining between them. CDR3 in DNA: TGTGCCAGCAGTTTACAACCCCAGGGCTACACCTTC. Its translation: CASSLQPQGYTF.

The rearrangement joins TRBV5-1 to TRBJ2-7; D is possibly TRBD2 (5 bases). Trimming took off 0 bases at V and 6 bases at J, with 10 bases between the two ends. Per the germline V gene, CDR1 is SGHRS and CDR2 is YFSETQ. This CDR3 spans 13 amino acids. CDR3 DNA sequence: TGCGCCAGCAGCTTGGGAGGGTCGGGCGAGCAGTACTTC. Translation: CASSLGGSGEQYF.

The chain employs TRBV5-5 and TRBJ1-2; D not certain. The CDR3 is 13 amino acids. V gave up 4 bases and J gave up 2 bases, with 9 bases separating them. Germline-derived CDR1 and CDR2 are SGHKS and YYEKEE (reference sequence). CDR3 in amino acids: CASSLRMNYGYTF. The CDR3 region has the DNA TGTGCCAGCAGCCTACGAATGAACTATGGCTACACCTTC.

V is TRBV6-2 or TRBV6-3 and J is TRBJ1-2, with D maybe TRBD1 (6 bases). CDR1 and CDR2 from the germline V gene are MNHEY and SVGEGT. The V end lost 6 bases, the J end lost 4 bases, and 21 bases lay between the germline ends. This CDR3 contains 16 residues. The CDR3 coding sequence is TGTGCCAGCAGCCCTGAAGGGGGGGGCGGATTCTATGGCTACACCTTC. It yields the protein CASSPEGGGGFYGYTF.